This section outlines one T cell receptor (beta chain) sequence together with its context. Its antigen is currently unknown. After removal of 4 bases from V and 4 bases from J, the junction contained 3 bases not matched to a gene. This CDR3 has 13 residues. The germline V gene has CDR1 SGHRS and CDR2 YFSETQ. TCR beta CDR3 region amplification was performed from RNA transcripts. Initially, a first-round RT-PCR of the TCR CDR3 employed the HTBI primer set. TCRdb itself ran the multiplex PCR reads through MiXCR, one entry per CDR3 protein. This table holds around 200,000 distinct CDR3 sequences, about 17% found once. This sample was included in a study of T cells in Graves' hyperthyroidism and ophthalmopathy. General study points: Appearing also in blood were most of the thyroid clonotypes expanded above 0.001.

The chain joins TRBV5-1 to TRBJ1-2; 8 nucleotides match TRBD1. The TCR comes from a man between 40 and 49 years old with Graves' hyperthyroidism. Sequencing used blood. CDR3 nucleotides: TGCGCCAGCAGCCCGGGACAGGTCTATGGCTACACCTTC. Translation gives CASSPGQVYGYTF.